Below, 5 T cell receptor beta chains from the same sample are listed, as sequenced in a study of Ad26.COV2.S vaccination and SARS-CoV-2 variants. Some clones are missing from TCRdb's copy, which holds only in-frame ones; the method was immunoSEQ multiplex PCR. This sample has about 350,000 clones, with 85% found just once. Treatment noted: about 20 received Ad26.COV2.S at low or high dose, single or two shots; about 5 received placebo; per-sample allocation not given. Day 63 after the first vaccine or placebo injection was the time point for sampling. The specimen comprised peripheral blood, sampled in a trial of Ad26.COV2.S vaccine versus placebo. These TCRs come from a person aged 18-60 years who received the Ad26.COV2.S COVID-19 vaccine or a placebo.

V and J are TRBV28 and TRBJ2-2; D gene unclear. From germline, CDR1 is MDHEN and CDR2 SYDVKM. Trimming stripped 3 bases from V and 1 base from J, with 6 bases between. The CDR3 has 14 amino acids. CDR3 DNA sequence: TGTGCCAGCAGTTTGACCGGGAACACCGGGGAGCTGTTTTTT. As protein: CASSLTGNTGELFF.

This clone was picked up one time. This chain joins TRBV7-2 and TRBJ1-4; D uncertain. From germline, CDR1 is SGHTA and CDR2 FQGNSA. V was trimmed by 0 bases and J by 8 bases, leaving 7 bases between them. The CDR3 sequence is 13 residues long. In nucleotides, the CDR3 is TGTGCCAGCAGCTTAGCGTATGAGGAAAAACTGTTTTTT. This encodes CASSLAYEEKLFF.

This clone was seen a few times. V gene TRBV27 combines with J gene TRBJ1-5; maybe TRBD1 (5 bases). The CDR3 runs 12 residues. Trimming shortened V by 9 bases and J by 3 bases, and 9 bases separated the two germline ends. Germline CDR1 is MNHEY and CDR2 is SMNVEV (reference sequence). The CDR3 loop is CASRQPNQPQHF. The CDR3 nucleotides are TGTGCCAGTAGACAGCCCAATCAGCCCCAGCATTTT.

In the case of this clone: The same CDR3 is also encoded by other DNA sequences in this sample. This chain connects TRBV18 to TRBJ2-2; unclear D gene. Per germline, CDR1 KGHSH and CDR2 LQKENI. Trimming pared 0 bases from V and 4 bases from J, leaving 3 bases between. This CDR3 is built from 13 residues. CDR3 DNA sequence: TGTGCCAGCTCACCACCGGGCACCGGGGAGCTGTTTTTT. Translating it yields CASSPPGTGELFF.

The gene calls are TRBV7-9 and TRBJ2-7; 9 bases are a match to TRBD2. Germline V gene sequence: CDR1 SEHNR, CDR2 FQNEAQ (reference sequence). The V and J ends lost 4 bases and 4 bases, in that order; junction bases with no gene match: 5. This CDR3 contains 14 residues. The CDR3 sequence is CASSSTAGGYEQYF. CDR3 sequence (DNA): TGTGCCAGCAGCTCCACAGCGGGGGGTTACGAGCAGTACTTC.